The present entry profiles one T cell receptor (beta chain) with its context. Its antigen is not known. The authors sorted CD4+ naive, central memory, regulatory and stem cell-like memory cells via CD45RO/CCR7/CD25/CD127/CD95/CD27. Of the isolated RNA, all was reverse transcribed, and so the sequenced material was expressed TCRB transcripts. Some clones are missing from TCRdb's copy, which holds only in-frame ones; the method was immunoSEQ multiplex PCR. Counted here are some 250,000 clones, approximately 15% occurring once; the ten biggest clones make up approximately 0.018%. The sample originates from a study of beta chain features in type 1 diabetes. Whole-study results and caveats: Fewer insertions but more deletions were seen at VDJ junctions in type 1 diabetes patients. Among all four CD4+ subsets, Type 1 diabetes patients had TCRB CDR3s that were moderately but significantly shorter. PCR might show a preference for shorter templates, equally across patients and controls.

Germline CDR1 reads LNHDA; CDR2 reads SQIVND (reference sequence). This CDR3 contains 15 residues. V was pared by 2 bases and J by 1 base, with 3 bases of the junction left unmatched. This sequence joins TRBV19 and TRBJ2-7; TRBD1 agrees at 9 bases. Sequencing was carried out using naive CD4+ T cells from blood. The clonotype was recovered from a man aged 25 to 40 with type 1 diabetes. The CDR3 DNA follows: TGTGCCAGTAGTATACAGGGGACAGGGTCCTACGAGCAGTACTTC. This translates into CASSIQGTGSYEQYF.